Included here is one T cell receptor beta chain sequence, with context. Its antigen is unknown. Base qualities were left out, and no much larger clone turns up one base away. The immunoSEQ Assay was used to sequence TCRbeta CDR3 regions. After extraction, genomic DNA underwent amplification by bias-controlled multiplex PCR, followed by high-throughput sequencing. The paper's processing steps were these. To quantify the absolute abundance of each unique TCRbeta CDR3 region, sequences were collapsed and filtered. T cell fraction was estimated by normalizing TCRbeta template counts to usable DNA, with usable DNA measured through amplification of reference genes found in all nucleated cells. Repertoire TCRs were annotated as SARS-CoV-2-specific when V gene, CDR3 amino acid sequence and J gene were exactly matched to a known reactive TCR set. The reference SARS-CoV-2 TCR set was derived from MIRA and filtered for enrichment in COVID-19-positive ImmuneCODE repertoires, a step that removed public or cross-reactive TCRs. Based on the MIRA antigens, annotated TCRs were further analysed at the level of specific ORF or position within ORF. Breadth was defined as annotated unique rearrangements over total unique productive rearrangements; depth was the summed frequency of those rearrangements. Two-sided Wilcoxon rank-sum tests were applied when comparing TCR breadth between groups. The source is immuneACCESS, and TCRdb retained only in-frame sequences with V and J called. Part of the clones is not carried over; for the studies checked, unresolved V genes explain less than half of this, and the remainder is unexplained. The V and J calls and clone size come from that table; D and trimming were worked out from the DNA. For this sample the table gives 430,000 or so clones, of which roughly 89% were detected only once. Over 2% of the sample is in the top ten clones.

This specimen belongs to a study of Ad26.COV2.S vaccination and SARS-CoV-2 variants (dated by TCRdb to the early 2020s). With regard to the full study: Vaccine-arm donors came from COV1001, a multicentre, randomized, double-blind, placebo-controlled phase I-IIa trial of Ad26.COV2.S in healthy adults. Throughout the experiments and outcome assessment, investigators stayed blinded to trial group allocation. Trial participants were randomized into five groups of five: low-dose or high-dose Ad26.COV2.S given once or twice, or placebo on both occasions. TCRbeta repertoire sequencing was used to assess the specificity and breadth of SARS-CoV-2-reactive T cell receptors after Ad26.COV2.S vaccination. A total of 32 samples were included in the TCR-sequenced set, comprising some 20 Ad26.COV2.S vaccine recipients, 5 placebo recipients and 8 SARS-CoV-2 convalescent individuals. Dosing of Ad26.COV2.S was intramuscular, at either 5x10^10 or 1x10^11 viral particles, delivered as one shot or as two shots spaced 56 days apart.

This specimen's treatment or condition label, per the study, means: approximately 18 received Ad26.COV2.S at low or high dose, single or two shots; 5 received placebo; per-sample allocation not given. For vaccine and placebo recipients, repertoires were sequenced using samples collected on day 63 after the first injection. Cohort 1b enrolled roughly 25 adults aged 18-55 years at a single site in Boston, USA, between 29 July and 7 August 2020. As a vaccine, Ad26.COV2.S was a replication-incompetent adenovirus type 26 vector that expressed a prefusion-stabilized SARS-CoV-2 spike protein derived from the original Wuhan strain. Results the study describes overall, beyond this receptor: The authors noted that the TCR breadth and depth analyses may have underestimated total T cell responses. The study was not powered to compare responses between vaccine doses or regimens. Vaccine and placebo recipients had comparable non-spike TCR breadth, which fits with the vaccine containing only spike. Substantial breadth of spike-specific CD8+ and CD4+ T cell responses was reported after vaccination. Higher spike-specific TCR breadth was observed in Ad26.COV2.S recipients than in placebo recipients (P = 0.0014).

The sequence derives from a person aged 18-60 years who received the Ad26.COV2.S COVID-19 vaccine or a placebo. The input for sequencing was peripheral blood, taken in a trial of Ad26.COV2.S vaccine versus placebo.

The DNA is TGTGCCAGCAGCTTGGGGGGAACCGGCGAGACCCAGTACTTC. Its amino acids are CASSLGGTGETQYF. Rearrangement joined TRBV11-3 to TRBJ2-5; a tentative D call is TRBD2 (6 bases match). From its cysteine to its phenylalanine, the CDR3 spans 14 amino acids. The retained sequence is limited to the CDR3, 42 bases, with the frame set at the first base. V is shortened by 3 bases, J by 5 bases, and the region joining them spans 13 bases. According to the germline V gene, CDR1 reads SGHNT and CDR2 reads YENEEA. When the CDR3 is completed using the reference TRBV11-3 and TRBJ2-5 genes on either side, the full variable domain is EAGVVQSPRYKIIEKKQPVAFWCNPISGHNTLYWYLQNLGQGPELLIRYENEEAVDDSQLPKDRFSAERLKGVDSTLKIQPAELGDSAVYLCASSLGGTGETQYFGPGTRLLVL.